These T cell receptor beta chains were read from a single sample in a study of vaccination and CD4 T cells after COVID-19. Their antigens are not known. TCRdb analysed the PCR reads with MiXCR anew, one entry per CDR3 protein. The sample has some 17,000 distinct CDR3 sequences; over 55% are singletons. Here the sequenced sample was CD4+ T cells from blood, cultured in vitro, taken after SARS-CoV-2 vaccination. The receptor set was obtained from a human donor who had recovered from COVID-19. The CDR3 runs from the conserved cysteine through the conserved F or W. A D gene is named only where the DNA matches it firmly. The size entry is marked missing in some rows and otherwise reads once, few, many or a size class.

j_call | v_call | d_call | clone_size | cdr3_nt | cdr3_aa
TRBJ2-3 | TRBV5-4 | TRBD2 | - | TGTGCCAGCAGCTTGGAAGCGGGGAGCACAGATACGCAGTATTTT | CASSLEAGSTDTQYF
TRBJ1-3 | TRBV11-3 | TRBD1 | few | TGTGCCAGCAGCAAAACAGGGGGCTCTGGAAACACCATATATTTT | CASSKTGGSGNTIYF
TRBJ1-3 | TRBV7-3 | - | - | TGTGCCAGCAGCTTAGCGGGGGTTGGAAACACCATATATTTT | CASSLAGVGNTIYF
TRBJ1-5 | TRBV7-2 | - | - | TGTGCCAGCAGCCCGGCGGGGGATCAGCCCCAGCATTTT | CASSPAGDQPQHF
TRBJ1-2 | TRBV6-2/TRBV6-3 | - | - | TGTGCCAGCAGTTTATCCGGCCATCAGCAGGGCTACACCTTC | CASSLSGHQQGYTF
TRBJ1-2 | TRBV10-3 | - | - | TGTGCCATCAGTGAGGCTGACAAAGGACGGTTCTATGGCTACACCTTC | CAISEADKGRFYGYTF
TRBJ1-2 | TRBV3-1 | - | - | TGTGCCAGCAGCCAAGATAGGACTCAGGGAAGGCGCTACACCTTC | CASSQDRTQGRRYTF
TRBJ2-3 | TRBV20-1 | TRBD1 | - | TGCAGTGCTGGACGACAGGGGGCGCCCACAGATACGCAGTATTTT | CSAGRQGAPTDTQYF
TRBJ1-2 | TRBV7-2 | TRBD1 | - | TGTGCCAGCAGCCCTCGGAGGGGACAGGGCTACACCTTC | CASSPRRGQGYTF
TRBJ1-1 | TRBV7-3 | - | few | TGTGCCAGCAGCTTAAGCGGGATGGGAACTGAAGCTTTCTTT | CASSLSGMGTEAFF
TRBJ1-2 | TRBV11-2 | TRBD1 | few | TGTGCCAGCAGCTTCCTCCGGGACAGGGGTGGCTACACCTTC | CASSFLRDRGGYTF
TRBJ2-5 | TRBV5-4 | - | - | TGTGCCAGCAGCTTCGACAGGGGAGGGGGAGAGACCCAGTACTTC | CASSFDRGGGETQYF
TRBJ2-5 | TRBV12-3/TRBV12-4 | - | - | TGTGCCAGCAGTACTAGGGAAACCCAGTACTTC | CASSTRETQYF
TRBJ2-1 | TRBV15 | - | few | TGTGCCACCAGCAGAGATGGGGGTAGTGAGCAGTTCTTC | CATSRDGGSEQFF
TRBJ2-1 | TRBV7-2 | TRBD2 | - | TGTGCCAGCAGCCGGCGCGGCGGGAGTTATGAGCAGTTCTTC | CASSRRGGSYEQFF
TRBJ1-4 | TRBV6-2/TRBV6-3 | TRBD1 | - | TGTGCCAGCAGTTACTCTACAGGGGGCAATGAAAAACTGTTTTTT | CASSYSTGGNEKLFF
TRBJ1-1 | TRBV10-1 | - | - | TGCGCCAGCAGCGCGGGCCCCCAATTAGAGGTATTCTTT | CASSAGPQLEVFF
TRBJ2-1 | TRBV7-3 | TRBD2 | once | TGTGCCAGCAGCTTAGGGACTAGCGGGGGTGAGCAGTTCTTC | CASSLGTSGGEQFF
TRBJ2-1 | TRBV19 | TRBD1 | - | TGTGCCAGTAGTGTTGGGACAGGGGTTATCAATGAGCAGTTCTTC | CASSVGTGVINEQFF
TRBJ1-2 | TRBV7-2 | - | - | TGTGCCAGCAGCTTAGCCCTTAGACAAGGGGACTATGGCTACACCTTC | CASSLALRQGDYGYTF